The 16 T cell receptor beta chains below all came from one sample that was sequenced in a study of T cells in Graves' hyperthyroidism and ophthalmopathy. What was amplified from RNA transcripts were TCR beta CDR3 regions. The TCR CDR3 was amplified in a first-round RT-PCR using the HTBI primer set. In TCRdb, the multiplex PCR reads were re-called with MiXCR into one record per CDR3 protein. The sample consists of fewer than 400,000 distinct CDR3 sequences, around 14% of them appearing once. The sequencing sample was made of blood. These receptors were collected from a woman aged 18-29 years with Graves' hyperthyroidism that later progressed to Graves' ophthalmopathy.

This clonotype was counted ten times or more. The chain has TRBV29-1 and TRBJ2-1, with D possibly matching TRBD2 (6 bases). Germline CDR1 is SQVTM and CDR2 is ANQGSEA. The CDR3 spans 12 residues. The V end lost 4 bases, the J end lost 2 bases, and 6 bases lay between the germline ends. CDR3 nucleotides: TGCAGCGTTGGCGGGACCTACAATGAGCAGTTCTTC. Translation gives CSVGGTYNEQFF.

The chain combines TRBV18 with TRBJ2-3, with 10 bases identical to TRBD2. Germline V gene sequence: CDR1 KGHSH, CDR2 LQKENI. Unmatched junction bases numbered 0, after V lost 4 bases and J lost 5 bases. The CDR3 consists of 13 residues. The CDR3 nucleotides are TGTGCCAGCTCACGACTAGCGGGAGATACGCAGTATTTT. This translates into CASSRLAGDTQYF.

This clonotype was observed a handful of times. The V call is TRBV18, the J call TRBJ2-1; unclear D gene. Trimming left V 3 bases short and J 7 bases short, with 10 bases between. Germline-derived CDR1 and CDR2 are KGHSH and LQKENI. The CDR3 consists of 13 residues. The CDR3 bases are TGTGCCAGCTCACCCGAAATGGGTAATGAGCAGTTCTTC. Its translation: CASSPEMGNEQFF.

The sample holds many counts of this clonotype. The chain recombines TRBV20-1 with TRBJ1-1, with D possibly matching TRBD1 (6 bases). The V gene's germline CDR1 is DFQATT and CDR2 SNEGSKA (reference sequence). The CDR3 consists of 12 residues. The V and J ends lost 6 bases and 10 bases respectively, with 18 bases between them. The CDR3 spells CSAPAGEGGAFF. CDR3 nucleotide sequence: TGCAGTGCCCCGGCAGGGGAGGGTGGAGCTTTCTTT.

This clonotype was counted many times. The genes are TRBV28 and TRBJ2-1, with 7 bases that match TRBD2. The V segment lost 7 bases and the J segment 5 bases; nucleotides outside the gene matches: 14. Germline V gene data show CDR1 as MDHEN and CDR2 as SYDVKM. This CDR3 spans 16 amino acids. Here the CDR3 reads CASTTRGGRAHNEQFF. CDR3 in DNA: TGTGCCAGCACCACGAGGGGCGGGAGAGCCCACAATGAGCAGTTCTTC. The whole variable domain, filled in from reference TRBV28 and TRBJ2-1, reads DVKVTQSSRYLVKRTGEKVFLECVQDMDHENMFWYRQDPGLGLRLIYFSYDVKMKEKGDIPEGYSVSREKKERFSLILESASTNQTSMYLCASTTRGGRAHNEQFFGPGTRLTVL.

The table lists this clonotype with many counts. The chain links TRBV7-9 to TRBJ2-5; D may be TRBD2 (6 bases). The CDR3 is 12 amino acids. CDR1 and CDR2 from the germline V gene are SEHNR and FQNEAQ (reference sequence). V was shortened by 4 bases and J by 11 bases, with 14 bases between the two germline ends. The CDR3 sequence is CASSSSGWVQYF. The CDR3 bases are TGTGCCAGCAGCTCAAGCGGGTGGGTTCAGTACTTC. The whole variable domain, remainder taken from reference TRBV7-9 and TRBJ2-5, is DTGVSQNPRHKITKRGQNVTFRCDPISEHNRLYWYRQTLGQGPEFLTYFQNEAQLEKSRLLSDRFSAERPKGSFSTLEIQRTEQGDSAMYLCASSSSGWVQYFGPGTRLLVL.

The V call is TRBV5-1, the J call TRBJ2-1; TRBD1 matches at 9 bases. The CDR3 totals 14 residues. The germline gives CDR1 SGHRS, CDR2 YFSETQ. V trimming: 1 base; J trimming: 8 bases; junction bases outside the gene matches: 4. The CDR3 loop reads CASSLRQGGDEQFF. As DNA, the CDR3 is TGCGCCAGCAGCTTGCGACAGGGGGGTGATGAGCAGTTCTTC.

This clonotype was detected only a few times. The DNA for the CDR3 is TGCAGTGCTAGAGCTAGGGAAGAGACCCAGTACTTC. This encodes CSARAREETQYF. The rearrangement joins TRBV20-1 to TRBJ2-5, with D uncertain. Per the germline V gene, CDR1 is DFQATT and CDR2 is SNEGSKA (reference sequence). V lost 1 base to trimming and J lost 3 bases, with 6 bases between them. This CDR3 spans 12 amino acids.

This clonotype appeared many times. The gene calls are TRBV6-5 and TRBJ2-3; TRBD1 agrees at 8 bases. V shed 2 bases and J 3 bases; nucleotides not matched to a gene: 4. Germline V gene data show CDR1 as MNHEY and CDR2 as SVGAGI. The CDR3 loop spans 15 amino acids. The DNA for the CDR3 is TGTGCCAGCAGTTACCGGGACAGGTGGACAGATACGCAGTATTTT. Protein product: CASSYRDRWTDTQYF.

This rearrangement joins TRBV24-1 to TRBJ2-1; a possible D gene is TRBD2 (6 bases). V was trimmed by 2 bases and J by 5 bases, leaving 9 bases between them. Germline loops: CDR1 KGHDR, CDR2 SFDVKD. The CDR3 has 14 amino acids. CDR3 sequence: CATSDSGDDNEQFF. CDR3 sequence (DNA): TGTGCCACCAGTGATTCGGGAGATGACAATGAGCAGTTCTTC.

The table lists this clonotype with many counts. The chain links TRBV6-5 to TRBJ2-1, with 14 bases lining up with TRBD2. V lost 3 bases to trimming and J lost 8 bases; unmatched junction nucleotides: 18. Germline V gene lookup returns CDR1 MNHEY and CDR2 SVGAGI. There are 20 residues in the CDR3. The CDR3 nucleotides are TGTGCCAGCAGTTATCTCACCCCCCAGGGGGGACTAGCGGGAGATGATGAGCAGTTCTTC. It codes for CASSYLTPQGGLAGDDEQFF.

As DNA, the CDR3 is TGTGCCAGCAGCGTAGGACAGAACAATGAGCAGTTCTTC. This translates into CASSVGQNNEQFF. The chain employs TRBV9 and TRBJ2-1; possibly TRBD1 for D (5 bases). CDR1 is SGDLS, CDR2 YYNGEE, per germline. The CDR3 contains 13 residues. V was trimmed by 0 bases and J by 5 bases, leaving 6 bases between them.

The chain combines TRBV7-9 with TRBJ2-3; D remains ambiguous. Trimming removed 2 bases at V and 10 bases at J, with 13 bases between. Germline V lookup: CDR1 SEHNR, CDR2 FQNEAQ (reference sequence). The CDR3 sequence is 13 residues long. CDR3: CASSLPSSIAQYF. The CDR3 coding sequence is TGTGCCAGCAGCTTACCTTCCAGCATAGCGCAGTATTTT.

A few counts support this clonotype. The gene calls are TRBV2 and TRBJ2-7; no clear D. The CDR3 extends over 15 amino acids. V lost 1 base, J lost 3 bases, and 13 bases lay in between. Per the germline V gene, CDR1 is SNHLY and CDR2 is FYNNEI. The CDR3 region is CASSEDGEPSYEQYF. The CDR3 DNA reads as TGTGCCAGCAGTGAAGATGGCGAACCAAGCTACGAGCAGTACTTC.

This clonotype has just a few counts. The CDR3 is CATSDSGQGTSGELFF. The CDR3 nucleotides are TGTGCCACCAGTGATTCGGGACAGGGAACTTCCGGGGAGCTGTTTTTT. The V gene is TRBV24-1, the J gene TRBJ2-2; TRBD1 agrees at 9 bases. Germline lookup yields CDR1 KGHDR and CDR2 SFDVKD. The CDR3 runs to 16 residues. After removal of 2 bases from V and 6 bases from J, the junction contained 6 bases not matched to a gene.

This chain connects TRBV6-2 or TRBV6-3 to TRBJ2-7, with a tentative D call TRBD1 (5 bases). The CDR3 runs 11 residues. Germline V gene data show CDR1 as MNHEY and CDR2 as SVGEGT. V dropped 10 bases and J dropped 5 bases, with 12 bases sitting between them. The CDR3 sequence: CATRARHEQYF. The CDR3 DNA sequence: TGTGCCACCAGGGCTCGGCACGAGCAGTACTTC.